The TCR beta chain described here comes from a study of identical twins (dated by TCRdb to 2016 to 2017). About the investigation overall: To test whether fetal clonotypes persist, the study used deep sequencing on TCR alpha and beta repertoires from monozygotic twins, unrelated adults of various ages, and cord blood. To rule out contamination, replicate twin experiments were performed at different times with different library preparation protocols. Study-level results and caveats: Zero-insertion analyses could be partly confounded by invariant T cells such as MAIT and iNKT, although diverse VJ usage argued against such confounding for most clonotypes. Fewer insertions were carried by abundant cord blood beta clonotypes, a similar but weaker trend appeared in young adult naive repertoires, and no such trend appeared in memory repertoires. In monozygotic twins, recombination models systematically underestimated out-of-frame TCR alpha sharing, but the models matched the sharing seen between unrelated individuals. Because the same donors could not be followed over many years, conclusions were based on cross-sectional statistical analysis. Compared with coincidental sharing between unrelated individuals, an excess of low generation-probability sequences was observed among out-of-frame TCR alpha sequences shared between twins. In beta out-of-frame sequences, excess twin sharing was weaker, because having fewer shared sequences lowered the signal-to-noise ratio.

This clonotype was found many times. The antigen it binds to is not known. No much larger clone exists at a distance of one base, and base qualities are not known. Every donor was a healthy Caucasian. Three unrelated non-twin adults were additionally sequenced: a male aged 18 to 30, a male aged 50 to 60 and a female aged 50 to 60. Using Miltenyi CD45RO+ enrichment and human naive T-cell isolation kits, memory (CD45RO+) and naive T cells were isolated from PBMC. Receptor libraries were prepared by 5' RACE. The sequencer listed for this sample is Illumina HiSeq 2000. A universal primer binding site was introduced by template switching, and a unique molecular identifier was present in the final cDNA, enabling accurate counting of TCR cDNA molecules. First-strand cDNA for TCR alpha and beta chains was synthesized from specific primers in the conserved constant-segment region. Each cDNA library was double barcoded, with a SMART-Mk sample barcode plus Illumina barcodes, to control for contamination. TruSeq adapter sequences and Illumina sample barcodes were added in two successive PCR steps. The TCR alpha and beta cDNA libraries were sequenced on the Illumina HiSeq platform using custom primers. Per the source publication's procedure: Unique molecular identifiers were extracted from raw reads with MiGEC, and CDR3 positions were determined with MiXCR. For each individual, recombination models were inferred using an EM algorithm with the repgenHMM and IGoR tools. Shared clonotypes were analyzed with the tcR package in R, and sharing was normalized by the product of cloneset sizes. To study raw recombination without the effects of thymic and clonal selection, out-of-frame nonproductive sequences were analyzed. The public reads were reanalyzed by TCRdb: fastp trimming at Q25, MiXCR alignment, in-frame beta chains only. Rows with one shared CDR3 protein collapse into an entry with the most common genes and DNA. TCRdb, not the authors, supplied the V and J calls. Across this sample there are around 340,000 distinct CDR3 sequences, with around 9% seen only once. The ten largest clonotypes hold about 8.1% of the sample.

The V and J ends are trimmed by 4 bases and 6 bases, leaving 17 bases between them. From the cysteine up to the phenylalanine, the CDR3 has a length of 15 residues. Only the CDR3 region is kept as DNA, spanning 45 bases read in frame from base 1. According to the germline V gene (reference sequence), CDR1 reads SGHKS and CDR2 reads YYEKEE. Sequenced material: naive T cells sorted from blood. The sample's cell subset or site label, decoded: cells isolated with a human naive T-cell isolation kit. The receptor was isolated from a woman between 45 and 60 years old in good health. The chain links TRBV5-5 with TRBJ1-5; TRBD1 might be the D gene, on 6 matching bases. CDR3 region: CASSPGGGGGQPQHF. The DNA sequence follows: TGTGCCAGCAGCCCGGGAGGGGGAGGAGGTCAGCCCCAGCATTTT. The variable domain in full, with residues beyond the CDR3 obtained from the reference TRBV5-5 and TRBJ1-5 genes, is DAGVTQSPTHLIKTRGQQVTLRCSPISGHKSVSWYQQVLGQGPQFIFQYYEKEERGRGNFPDRFSARQFPNYSSELNVNALLLGDSALYLCASSPGGGGGQPQHFGDGTRLSIL.